Listed below are T cell receptor beta chains from one sample, sequenced in a study of CD8 T cells in ankylosing spondylitis. MiXCR, applied by TCRdb to the 5' RACE reads, yields one record per CDR3 protein. Of roughly 30,000 distinct CDR3 sequences detected, roughly 29% appear once; the ten largest clones hold 35% to 50%. The source material was synovial fluid, either unsorted or a sorted T cell fraction (not recorded which). These TCRs come from a male donor with ankylosing spondylitis. Both conserved end residues are part of each CDR3. The D gene is left open where the match is weak. Size tells how often a clone was seen (once, few, many) or the class of an expanded clone, and some rows leave it out.

d_call	j_call	clone_size	v_call	cdr3_nt	cdr3_aa
NA	TRBJ1-5	few	TRBV20-1	TGCAGTGCCCCGAGGGAACTCAATAGCAATCAGCCCCAGCATTTT	CSAPRELNSNQPQHF
TRBD1	TRBJ1-5	NA	TRBV7-8	TGTGCCAGCAGCGGAACCGGGACAGGGGGGCAGCCCCAGCATTTT	CASSGTGTGGQPQHF
NA	TRBJ2-1	few	TRBV12-3/TRBV12-4	TGTGCCAGCAGTTTAGCGGGTCCCGGGGACCGGCAGTTCTTC	CASSLAGPGDRQFF
NA	TRBJ2-3	few	TRBV12-3/TRBV12-4	TGTGCCAGCAGTTTATCGGCAGGCGGTACAGATACGCAGTATTTT	CASSLSAGGTDTQYF
TRBD1	TRBJ1-1	few	TRBV5-1	TGCGCCAGCAGCTCGTTACCGGGACAGGGGTCGGGAACTGAAGCTTTCTTT	CASSSLPGQGSGTEAFF
NA	TRBJ2-5	NA	TRBV12-3/TRBV12-4	TGTGCCAGCAGTTTCTCCTTCCTCGCGGTCCAAGAGACCCAGTACTTC	CASSFSFLAVQETQYF
NA	TRBJ2-6	NA	TRBV7-7	TGTGCCAGCAGCTTAGGGCAGGGTAGCTCTGGGGCCAACGTCCTGACTTTC	CASSLGQGSSGANVLTF
NA	TRBJ2-1	NA	TRBV11-2	TGTGCCAGCAGCCCGAGACTGGGGAGCTCCTACAATGAGCAGTTCTTC	CASSPRLGSSYNEQFF
TRBD2	TRBJ2-2	NA	TRBV12-3/TRBV12-4	TGTGCCAGCAGTTTAGTAGCGGGAAGCACCGGGGAGCTGTTTTTT	CASSLVAGSTGELFF
NA	TRBJ1-2	NA	TRBV6-1	TGTGCCAGCAGGAAATTGAGCAGCACTTCGGAGGGCTACACCTTC	CASRKLSSTSEGYTF
NA	TRBJ2-2	NA	TRBV27	TGTGCCAGCAGCCCCCGCGGACCGCTCCTGAACACCGGGGAGCTGTTTTTT	CASSPRGPLLNTGELFF
TRBD1	TRBJ1-1	few	TRBV14	TGTGCCAGCAGCCACCGGGACAGGTCAAAAACTGAAGCTTTCTTT	CASSHRDRSKTEAFF
NA	TRBJ2-7	NA	TRBV6-1	TGTGCCAGCAGTGAAGCTAAAGGAATTGGCTACGAGCAGTACTTC	CASSEAKGIGYEQYF
NA	TRBJ1-1	many	TRBV24-1	TGTGCCACCAGTGAATCGACTGACAGCACTGAAGCTTTCTTT	CATSESTDSTEAFF
TRBD2	TRBJ2-3	few	TRBV5-5	TGTGCCAGCAGCTTTGTACTAGCGGGAGTCTTAACAGATACGCAGTATTTT	CASSFVLAGVLTDTQYF
TRBD1	TRBJ1-1	few	TRBV12-3/TRBV12-4	TGTGCCAGCAGTCTGACAGGGGGGAAGACTGAAGCTTTCTTT	CASSLTGGKTEAFF
NA	TRBJ2-7	few	TRBV20-1	TGCAGTGCTAGAGCGGGAGAACCCTACGAGCAGTACTTC	CSARAGEPYEQYF
TRBD2	TRBJ2-1	few	TRBV29-1	TGCAGCGTTGAAGAAAACGACAGGGTTGGGACTAGCGGGAGGTTGATTGACGAGCAGTTCTTC	CSVEENDRVGTSGRLIDEQFF
TRBD1	TRBJ2-3	NA	TRBV7-6	TGTGCCAGCAAAGGGACAGGGTTTCGTGATACGCAGTATTTT	CASKGTGFRDTQYF
NA	TRBJ2-1	many	TRBV6-2/TRBV6-3	TGTGCCAGCAGTCCAGGGGATATCTACAATGAGCAGTTCTTC	CASSPGDIYNEQFF
TRBD1	TRBJ1-6	many	TRBV20-1	TGCAGCGCCAGGAGACAGGGCACCGACCTCCACTTT	CSARRQGTDLHF
NA	TRBJ2-3	many	TRBV7-8	TGTGCCAGCAGCTTAGTCCCCACGCCCGTGGTGGATACGCAGTATTTT	CASSLVPTPVVDTQYF
TRBD2	TRBJ2-1	many	TRBV6-4	TGTGCCAGCAGTGACGGACTAGCGGGAATCTACAATGAGCAGTTCTTC	CASSDGLAGIYNEQFF
NA	TRBJ1-6	NA	TRBV4-1	TGCGCCAGCAGGGCAGGCGGAGGAGGGACCCTCCACTTT	CASRAGGGGTLHF
NA	TRBJ2-7	NA	TRBV4-2	TGTGCCAGCAGCCCGCGCCAGGGGGGGGTCAACGAGCAGTACTTC	CASSPRQGGVNEQYF
TRBD2	TRBJ2-2	medium-sized	TRBV12-3/TRBV12-4	TGTGCCAGCAGCCCCGAACTAGCGGGCACCGGGGAGCTGTTTTTT	CASSPELAGTGELFF
NA	TRBJ2-2	many	TRBV29-1	TGCAGCGCCTGGACCGGGTCGGGCACCGGGGAGCTGTTTTTT	CSAWTGSGTGELFF
NA	TRBJ1-5	NA	TRBV4-1	TGCGCCAGCAGCCAAGTCGGGGGCAATCAGCCCCAGCATTTT	CASSQVGGNQPQHF
TRBD2	TRBJ2-2	many	TRBV11-2	TGTGCCAGCAGCCCCCCGGGACTAGCGGGCACCGGGGAGCTGTTTTTT	CASSPPGLAGTGELFF
NA	TRBJ2-2	NA	TRBV9	TGTGCCAGCAGCCGTGACAGGACGAACACCGGGGAGCTGTTTTTT	CASSRDRTNTGELFF